Listed below are T cell receptor beta chains from one sample, sequenced in a study of T cell responses to AZD1222 COVID-19 vaccine. The repertoire was sequenced with immunoSEQ multiplex PCR; TCRdb's copy has only in-frame clones and lacks some. The data show nearly 110,000 clones, approximately 92% seen once. The input for sequencing was peripheral blood, taken 28 days after the second AZD1222 dose. These receptor sequences come from an adult who received the AZD1222 COVID-19 vaccine. The CDR3 runs from the conserved cysteine through the conserved F or W. D genes are given only for firm matches. Some rows have no size entry. The others give once, few or many, or a class for an expanded clone.

D gene: TRBD1; clone size: -; V gene: TRBV7-9; J gene: TRBJ1-5; CDR3 DNA: TGTGCCAGCAGCTCCACCACCGGGACAGGGCGCAATCAGCCCCAGCATTTT; CDR3 protein: CASSSTTGTGRNQPQHF
D gene: -; clone size: -; V gene: TRBV7-2; J gene: TRBJ2-7; CDR3 DNA: TGTGCCAGCAGCTCTACGCCCTACGAGCAGTACTTC; CDR3 protein: CASSSTPYEQYF
D gene: TRBD2; clone size: once; V gene: TRBV4-3; J gene: TRBJ2-4; CDR3 DNA: TGCGCCAGCAGCCAAGATCGGGCGAGCGGGACGGCCATTCAGTACTTC; CDR3 protein: CASSQDRASGTAIQYF
D gene: -; clone size: -; V gene: TRBV25-1; J gene: TRBJ2-1; CDR3 DNA: TGTGCCAGCAGCGACGGCTTTGGTGAGCAGTTCTTC; CDR3 protein: CASSDGFGEQFF
D gene: -; clone size: -; V gene: TRBV30; J gene: TRBJ2-3; CDR3 DNA: TGTGCCTGGGACTCCCCAGATACGCAGTATTTT; CDR3 protein: CAWDSPDTQYF
D gene: -; clone size: -; V gene: TRBV7-2; J gene: TRBJ1-6; CDR3 DNA: TGTGCCAGCAGCTTGGAGCAGAGGGGTTCACCCCTCCACTTT; CDR3 protein: CASSLEQRGSPLHF
D gene: -; clone size: few; V gene: TRBV6-2/TRBV6-3; J gene: TRBJ1-5; CDR3 DNA: TGTGCCAGCAGCCAACAGGGCATGGGTCAGCCCCAGCATTTT; CDR3 protein: CASSQQGMGQPQHF
D gene: TRBD1; clone size: -; V gene: TRBV27; J gene: TRBJ2-2; CDR3 DNA: TGTGCCAGCAGTTGGACAGGGGGGATCACCGGGGAGCTGTTTTTT; CDR3 protein: CASSWTGGITGELFF
D gene: -; clone size: -; V gene: TRBV6-1; J gene: TRBJ1-2; CDR3 DNA: TGTGCCAGCAGTGATCAGATAGCTAACTATGGCTACACCTTC; CDR3 protein: CASSDQIANYGYTF
D gene: -; clone size: -; V gene: TRBV2; J gene: TRBJ2-2; CDR3 DNA: TGTGCCAGCAGTGAAAGTCCCCCCGCGAGGGACACCGGGGAGCTGTTTTTT; CDR3 protein: CASSESPPARDTGELFF
D gene: -; clone size: -; V gene: TRBV30; J gene: TRBJ2-7; CDR3 DNA: TGTGCCTGGAGTGTACCTCGGGTCTACGAGCAGTACTTC; CDR3 protein: CAWSVPRVYEQYF
D gene: -; clone size: -; V gene: TRBV19; J gene: TRBJ2-1; CDR3 DNA: TGTGCCAGTTCCTTATCGGGGGACCCCTACAATGAGCAGTTCTTC; CDR3 protein: CASSLSGDPYNEQFF
D gene: TRBD2; clone size: -; V gene: TRBV20-1; J gene: TRBJ2-1; CDR3 DNA: TGCAGTGCTAGTCGGCTAGCGGGGGACGATGAGCAGTTCTTC; CDR3 protein: CSASRLAGDDEQFF
D gene: -; clone size: -; V gene: TRBV10-2; J gene: TRBJ1-1; CDR3 DNA: TGCGCCAGCAGTGAGTCGGGGGCCGGCACTGAAGCTTTCTTT; CDR3 protein: CASSESGAGTEAFF
D gene: -; clone size: -; V gene: TRBV6-6; J gene: TRBJ1-2; CDR3 DNA: TGTGCCAGCAGATCTTCCAGGGATCGTTTATATGGCTACACCTTC; CDR3 protein: CASRSSRDRLYGYTF
D gene: -; clone size: -; V gene: TRBV28; J gene: TRBJ2-7; CDR3 DNA: TGTGCCAGCAGTTCCCTGGACAAATTCGCCTACGAGCAGTACTTC; CDR3 protein: CASSSLDKFAYEQYF
D gene: TRBD1; clone size: -; V gene: TRBV6-5; J gene: TRBJ1-6; CDR3 DNA: TGTGCCAGCAGGGGGTTTGACAGGGGTAATTCACCCCTCCACTTT; CDR3 protein: CASRGFDRGNSPLHF
D gene: -; clone size: -; V gene: TRBV4-3; J gene: TRBJ1-6; CDR3 DNA: TGCGCCAGCAGCCAAGATGTAAAGGGAAATTCACCCCTCCACTTT; CDR3 protein: CASSQDVKGNSPLHF
D gene: TRBD1; clone size: -; V gene: TRBV7-2; J gene: TRBJ1-5; CDR3 DNA: TGTGCCAGCAGCTTAGAGGGGGCTGGTAAGCAGCCCCAGCATTTT; CDR3 protein: CASSLEGAGKQPQHF
D gene: TRBD1; clone size: -; V gene: TRBV2; J gene: TRBJ1-4; CDR3 DNA: TGTGCCAGCAGTGAAGCGCCACCCGACAGGGGTGGTGAAAAACTGTTTTTT; CDR3 protein: CASSEAPPDRGGEKLFF
D gene: -; clone size: -; V gene: TRBV4-2; J gene: TRBJ1-5; CDR3 DNA: TGTGCCAGCAGCCAAGACCGAGGGGGTCCATATCAGCCCCAGCATTTT; CDR3 protein: CASSQDRGGPYQPQHF
D gene: -; clone size: -; V gene: TRBV6-5; J gene: TRBJ2-1; CDR3 DNA: TGTGCCAGCAGCGACGGAGGGTCGGATGAGCAGTTCTTC; CDR3 protein: CASSDGGSDEQFF
D gene: -; clone size: -; V gene: TRBV20-1; J gene: TRBJ2-3; CDR3 DNA: TGCAGTGCTAGTGTGTACTCCCACAGCACAGATACGCAGTATTTT; CDR3 protein: CSASVYSHSTDTQYF
D gene: TRBD1; clone size: -; V gene: TRBV18; J gene: TRBJ1-5; CDR3 DNA: TGTGCCAGCTCACCAGACAGGGGTTATCAGCCCCAGCATTTT; CDR3 protein: CASSPDRGYQPQHF
D gene: -; clone size: -; V gene: TRBV19; J gene: TRBJ1-4; CDR3 DNA: TGTGCCAGTAGTAAATACAGTACGACTAATGAAAAACTGTTTTTT; CDR3 protein: CASSKYSTTNEKLFF